These 11 T cell receptor beta chains share one sample of origin, sequenced in a study of radiotherapy plus CTLA-4 blockade in lung cancer. Produced via immunoSEQ multiplex PCR; TCRdb's table is partial and in-frame only. This sample yields tens of thousands of clones, of which around nine tenths are seen a single time; 6.5% to 9% belongs to the top ten. The sequencing used peripheral blood, collected from a patient treated with radiotherapy plus ipilimumab. All receptors come from a human donor with non-small cell lung cancer whose response to radiotherapy plus ipilimumab could not be evaluated.

The chain uses TRBV4-3 and TRBJ1-3, with D perhaps TRBD1 (5 bases). V was pared by 0 bases and J by 2 bases, with 11 bases between. This CDR3 has 16 residues. Germline-derived CDR1 and CDR2 are LGHNA and YSLEER. Written as DNA, the CDR3 is TGCGCCAGCAGCCAAGATACCGACAGAGCTGGAAACACCATATATTTT. The encoded protein is CASSQDTDRAGNTIYF.

This clone was found once. The chain is built from TRBV10-3 and TRBJ2-7, with TRBD2 identical over 8 bases. V shed 6 bases and J 5 bases; nucleotides not matched to a gene: 9. This CDR3 contains 14 residues. The V gene's germline CDR1 is ENHRY and CDR2 SYGVKD. For the CDR3, the DNA is TGTGCCATCAGCCCTATGCGGGAGGTACACGAGCAGTACTTC. This codes for CAISPMREVHEQYF.

V and J are TRBV19 and TRBJ1-2; 7 bases align to TRBD1. The CDR3 spans 14 residues. V shed 2 bases and J 4 bases; nucleotides not matched to a gene: 4. Germline V gene sequence: CDR1 LNHDA, CDR2 SQIVND (reference sequence). DNA for the CDR3: TGTGCCAGTAGTATAACGGGACAGACCTATGGCTACACCTTC. Its translation is CASSITGQTYGYTF. The full variable domain, with the rest looked up from reference TRBV19 and TRBJ1-2, is DGGITQSPKYLFRKEGQNVTLSCEQNLNHDAMYWYRQDPGQGLRLIYYSQIVNDFQKGDIAEGYSVSREKKESFPLTVTSAQKNPTAFYLCASSITGQTYGYTFGSGTRLTVV.

This rearrangement joins TRBV28 to TRBJ1-6; 7 nucleotides align to TRBD1. CDR3 length: 18 residues. Per germline, CDR1 MDHEN and CDR2 SYDVKM. J lost 0 bases, V lost 5 bases, and 10 bases had no gene match. CDR3 coding DNA: TGTGCCAGCAGTATCTTCGGACAGGCGAGCTCCTATAATTCACCCCTCCACTTT. Its translation is CASSIFGQASSYNSPLHF.

The chain is built from TRBV29-1 and TRBJ2-5; 9 bases align to TRBD1. This CDR3 has 11 amino acids. Germline V gene sequence: CDR1 SQVTM, CDR2 ANQGSEA. Trimming removed 8 bases from V and 6 bases from J; junction bases left unmatched: 4. The CDR3 here is CSFGQGQTQYF. CDR3 nucleotides: TGCAGCTTTGGACAGGGGCAGACCCAGTACTTC. Using reference TRBV29-1 and TRBJ2-5 for the parts outside the CDR3, the full variable domain is SAVISQKPSRDICQRGTSLTIQCQVDSQVTMMFWYRQQPGQSLTLIATANQGSEATYESGFVIDKFPISRPNLTFSTLTVSNMSPEDSSIYLCSFGQGQTQYFGPGTRLLVL.

CDR3 residues: CASSFRGLAVNYEQYF. The CDR3 DNA reads as TGTGCCAGCAGCTTTAGGGGACTAGCGGTGAACTACGAGCAGTACTTC. The chain is built from TRBV5-6 and TRBJ2-7, with TRBD2 matching over 11 bases. The CDR3 is 16 residues long. Germline CDR1 reads SGHDT; CDR2 reads YYEEEE. The J segment lost 3 bases and the V segment lost 2 bases, leaving 7 bases of the junction unmatched.

The chain couples TRBV6-5 to TRBJ2-3, with 7 bases aligning to TRBD2. Per germline, CDR1 MNHEY and CDR2 SVGAGI. The J segment lost 2 bases and the V segment lost 6 bases, leaving 8 bases of the junction unmatched. There are 15 residues in the CDR3. The CDR3 protein is CASRGGTFFTDTQYF. The DNA of the CDR3 is TGTGCCAGCAGGGGGGGGACCTTTTTCACAGATACGCAGTATTTT.

V usage is TRBV7-2 and J usage is TRBJ2-7; TRBD1 matches 8 bases. Germline CDR1 is SGHTA and CDR2 is FQGNSA. This CDR3 is 13 amino acids long. J was trimmed by 6 bases and V by 5 bases; bases with no gene match: 6. The CDR3 is CASSALGQGEQYF. CDR3 in DNA: TGTGCCAGCAGCGCCCTCGGACAGGGCGAGCAGTACTTC.

The rearrangement joins TRBV5-1 to TRBJ2-6; tentative D call: TRBD1 (6 bases). Germline CDR1 and CDR2: SGHRS and YFSETQ. With 0 bases removed from V and 2 bases from J, the gap between germline ends came to 9 bases. This CDR3 has 16 residues. CDR3 protein: CASSLGGRTGANVLTF. In nucleotides, the CDR3 is TGCGCCAGCAGCTTGGGGGGGCGGACTGGGGCCAACGTCCTGACTTTC.

The rearrangement links TRBV7-2 to TRBJ2-1, with D unclear. This CDR3 spans 11 amino acids. V gave up 2 bases and J gave up 8 bases, with 4 bases separating them. Per germline, CDR1 SGHTA and CDR2 FQGNSA. The CDR3 reads CASSLSYEQFF. CDR3 coding DNA: TGTGCCAGCAGCTTATCATATGAGCAGTTCTTC.

CDR3 residues: CASSLSTGVDYGYTF. For the CDR3, the DNA is TGTGCCAGCAGTCTGTCGACAGGGGTCGACTATGGCTACACCTTC. The chain uses TRBV6-5 and TRBJ1-2; 8 bases match TRBD1. V was clipped by 5 bases and J by 3 bases; unmatched bases: 8. Germline V gene sequence: CDR1 MNHEY, CDR2 SVGAGI. The CDR3 contains 15 residues.